This is a list of T cell receptor beta chains from one sample in a study of PD-1 blockade in classical Hodgkin lymphoma. Profiled with immunoSEQ multiplex PCR; TCRdb holds only in-frame clones, not every one. The sample lists roughly 18,000 clones; around 74% were seen once. This material consisted of CD4+ T cells from blood, taken before the fourth cycle of nivolumab. These receptors were taken from a human donor with classical Hodgkin lymphoma. The CDR3 runs from the conserved cysteine through the conserved F or W. Fields, in order: V gene, clone size, J gene, CDR3 protein. The size entry is marked missing in some rows and otherwise reads once, few, many or a size class.

V gene: TRBV11-3
clone size: .
J gene: TRBJ2-3
CDR3 protein: CASSLDWWNTDTQYF

V gene: TRBV7-6
clone size: once
J gene: TRBJ2-5
CDR3 protein: CASSLVGTGGLETQYF

V gene: TRBV7-2
clone size: .
J gene: TRBJ2-1
CDR3 protein: CASSSPGLAGGYNEQFF

V gene: TRBV2
clone size: .
J gene: TRBJ2-6
CDR3 protein: CASSEQGLSGANVLTF

V gene: TRBV19
clone size: few
J gene: TRBJ1-2
CDR3 protein: CASSGDRGASGYGYTF

V gene: TRBV11-2
clone size: .
J gene: TRBJ1-3
CDR3 protein: CASSLTGNTIYF

V gene: TRBV7-9
clone size: .
J gene: TRBJ1-1
CDR3 protein: CASSLGGQAAAEAFF

V gene: TRBV2
clone size: .
J gene: TRBJ2-1
CDR3 protein: CASSSREYNEQFF

V gene: TRBV5-1
clone size: .
J gene: TRBJ1-4
CDR3 protein: CASSLADHVKNEKLFF

V gene: TRBV10-3
clone size: .
J gene: TRBJ2-2
CDR3 protein: CAIGQSTGELFF

V gene: TRBV9
clone size: .
J gene: TRBJ2-2
CDR3 protein: CASSVAPVHNYTSAHTGELFF

V gene: TRBV28
clone size: once
J gene: TRBJ1-2
CDR3 protein: CASSLGIGYTF

V gene: TRBV27
clone size: .
J gene: TRBJ1-2
CDR3 protein: CASSLSLGQIHYGYTF

V gene: TRBV7-9
clone size: once
J gene: TRBJ2-5
CDR3 protein: CASSSDRGETQYF

V gene: TRBV27
clone size: once
J gene: TRBJ1-4
CDR3 protein: CASSAWGGVVEKLFF

V gene: TRBV5-1
clone size: few
J gene: TRBJ1-6
CDR3 protein: CASSLVRESPLHF

V gene: TRBV6-6
clone size: .
J gene: TRBJ1-1
CDR3 protein: CASSYRPNTEAFF